Below, one TCR beta chain is given with its context. Its antigen is not identified. The authors made TCR beta cDNA from about 500 ng total RNA with a constant-region primer. Each TCR beta library was derived from three nested multiplex PCR rounds that employed slightly modified ARM-PCR. With TRBV1-TRBV30 forward primers and a C-beta reverse primer, the first two PCR rounds were run for approximately 10 cycles each. Via MiXCR, TCRdb re-called the multiplex PCR reads, giving one row per CDR3 protein. Of about 330,000 distinct CDR3 sequences in the sample, roughly two thirds were seen once. The germline V gene has CDR1 DFQATT and CDR2 SNEGSKA (reference sequence). Trimming shortened V by 5 bases and J by 0 bases, and 13 bases separated the two germline ends. The CDR3 contains 14 residues. These data belong to a study of tumor-infiltrating lymphocytes in primary liver carcinoma. Germline DNA was extracted too, while blood RNA derived from unsorted whole blood. Enrolled patients were chronically infected with HBV and treatment-naive.

Regarding the study as a whole: Tumors significantly exceeded blood in top-250-clone fraction (p = 0.039).

This receptor was obtained from a middle-aged man with primary liver carcinoma and hepatitis B virus infection. The chain links TRBV20-1 to TRBJ1-2; possibly TRBD1 for D (5 bases). The sequencing sample was made of peripheral blood. The CDR3 DNA reads as TGCAGTGCTGGGGCCGGGACCGCTAACTATGGCTACACCTTC. Its protein is CSAGAGTANYGYTF.